These T cell receptor beta chains were read from a single sample in a study of CD8+ T cells in alopecia areata. TCRdb keeps only in-frame clones here, not all; method: immunoSEQ multiplex PCR. The top ten hold 10% to 15% of the sample, which has approximately 110,000 clones, roughly 55% seen once. Specimen: CD8+ T cells sorted from blood, collected at week 24, from a patient treated with tofacitinib. These receptors were collected from a human donor with alopecia areata. Each CDR3 is given with its conserved first and last residue.

v_call: TRBV5-6; cdr3_aa: CASSAEGGSYEQYF
v_call: TRBV27; cdr3_aa: CASSLIGNYGYTF
v_call: TRBV5-1; cdr3_aa: CASSTDRPGQGSYGYTF
v_call: TRBV13; cdr3_aa: CASRPLADSYNEQFF
v_call: TRBV6-5; cdr3_aa: CASTIQETGAYEQYF
v_call: TRBV5-4; cdr3_aa: CASSFWGDTEAFF
v_call: TRBV29-1; cdr3_aa: CSVEFDSNQPQHF
v_call: TRBV29-1; cdr3_aa: CSVENQDRIWDGGYTF
v_call: TRBV6-5; cdr3_aa: CARNLAGSPGEQFF
v_call: TRBV5-6; cdr3_aa: CASSLALAGVQETQYF
v_call: TRBV6-5; cdr3_aa: CASSSIQRGGTDTQYF
v_call: TRBV5-1; cdr3_aa: CASSLEGEPQYF
v_call: TRBV7-8; cdr3_aa: CASSSGATGELFF
v_call: TRBV2; cdr3_aa: CASRVVNQPQHF
v_call: TRBV5-1; cdr3_aa: CASSFYGGGTHKANVLTF
v_call: TRBV5-1; cdr3_aa: CASSSSSRTSTDTQYF
v_call: TRBV7-9; cdr3_aa: CASSRDISYEQYF
v_call: TRBV6-5; cdr3_aa: CASSYLVGLDTEAFF
v_call: TRBV6-4; cdr3_aa: CASSVPVGIQYF
v_call: TRBV27; cdr3_aa: CASRNLAGNQPQHF
v_call: TRBV13; cdr3_aa: CASSGTGVNEQFF
v_call: TRBV4-1; cdr3_aa: CASSLWDGDNQPQHF
v_call: TRBV5-1; cdr3_aa: CASSFWGGTEAFF
v_call: TRBV4-2; cdr3_aa: CASSQDWRDLTEAFF
v_call: TRBV13; cdr3_aa: CASNEAGLNTEAFF
v_call: TRBV6-4; cdr3_aa: CASSGTSGGDEQFF
v_call: TRBV6-5; cdr3_aa: CASSYSSGSAGEQFF
v_call: TRBV7-9; cdr3_aa: CASSPTGGNEKLFF
v_call: TRBV7-8; cdr3_aa: CASSLGGSQPQHF
v_call: TRBV13; cdr3_aa: CASSIARDQGYNSPLHF
v_call: TRBV4-1; cdr3_aa: CASSQDPGFAETQYF
v_call: TRBV4-2; cdr3_aa: CASSQAVPTGAHYEQYF
v_call: TRBV7-8; cdr3_aa: CASSLLARGNVYEQYF
v_call: TRBV4-1; cdr3_aa: CASSRRVVLDGKETQYF
v_call: TRBV5-1; cdr3_aa: CASSSQTGNYGYTF
v_call: TRBV6-5; cdr3_aa: CASSPGLAAYEQYF
v_call: TRBV18; cdr3_aa: CASSPIGDTEAFF
v_call: TRBV29-1; cdr3_aa: CSVVAGRGQETQYF
v_call: TRBV25-1; cdr3_aa: CASSETGGQETQYF
v_call: TRBV9; cdr3_aa: CASSPQGGETQYF
v_call: TRBV27; cdr3_aa: CASSLGQGAFTEAFF
v_call: TRBV23-1; cdr3_aa: CASSRGTGLPRELFF
v_call: TRBV27; cdr3_aa: CASSPLRPTTDTQYF
v_call: TRBV6-5; cdr3_aa: CASSAEDSGWAPLHF
v_call: TRBV2; cdr3_aa: CASSEAELAGGTNEQFF
v_call: TRBV5-1; cdr3_aa: CASSLELATGELFF
v_call: TRBV30; cdr3_aa: CAWSGTGGTEAFF
v_call: TRBV23-1; cdr3_aa: CASSSFGTGVQETQYF
v_call: TRBV19; cdr3_aa: CASSADRDSKPQHF
v_call: TRBV2; cdr3_aa: CASYRGRTGELFF
v_call: TRBV9; cdr3_aa: CASSVSGANSPLHF
v_call: TRBV4-2; cdr3_aa: CASSQEWDASYEQYF
v_call: TRBV14; cdr3_aa: CASSLRGTVYGYTF
v_call: TRBV14; cdr3_aa: CASSQDRYSQETQYF
v_call: TRBV4-3; cdr3_aa: CASSQEWLDRAVNEQFF